What follows are 25 T cell receptor beta chains derived from one specimen sequenced in a study of T cell responses to AZD1222 COVID-19 vaccine. Profiled with immunoSEQ multiplex PCR; TCRdb holds only in-frame clones, not every one. The sample shows approximately 140,000 clones, 91% of them seen only once. The sequencing here drew on peripheral blood, taken on day 0 of AZD1222 vaccination. The receptors shown here come from an adult in good health.

The V and J genes are TRBV7-2 and TRBJ1-2; D is unclear. Germline V gene data show CDR1 as SGHTA and CDR2 as FQGNSA. CDR3 length: 14 amino acids. Trimming shortened V by 7 bases and J by 1 base, and 13 bases separated the two germline ends. CDR3 sequence (DNA): TGTGCCAGCATCCAAGGCCCGGGTAACTATGGCTACACCTTC. This translates into CASIQGPGNYGYTF.

This chain joins TRBV20-1 and TRBJ1-1; D is uncertain. This CDR3 spans 11 amino acids. V was cut by 7 bases and J by 8 bases, with 14 bases left in between. Germline loops: CDR1 DFQATT, CDR2 SNEGSKA (reference sequence). This chain's CDR3 is CSGWLPYEAFF. For the CDR3, the DNA is TGCAGTGGATGGCTTCCCTACGAAGCTTTCTTT.

This chain uses TRBV28 with TRBJ1-1, with a tentative D call TRBD1 (6 bases). This CDR3 is 13 amino acids long. Germline-derived CDR1 and CDR2 are MDHEN and SYDVKM. The V gene lost 6 bases and the J gene lost 5 bases, with 13 bases spanning the gap. In DNA, the CDR3 is TGTGCCAGCAGCAGGGACATTTCGACTGAAGCTTTCTTT. Amino acid sequence: CASSRDISTEAFF.

The chain employs TRBV27 and TRBJ1-1, with D possibly TRBD1 on 5 matching bases. The CDR3 runs to 13 residues. CDR1 MNHEY and CDR2 SMNVEV come from the germline V gene (reference sequence). V lost 6 bases and J lost 4, with 12 bases in between. The DNA for the CDR3 is TGTGCCAGCAGACTCCAGGGAGTCACTGAAGCTTTCTTT. Protein: CASRLQGVTEAFF.

This chain links TRBV27 with TRBJ2-3, with 7 bases lining up with TRBD1. V dropped 5 bases and J dropped 0; count of bases not matched to a gene: 2. The germline gives CDR1 MNHEY, CDR2 SMNVEV (reference sequence). CDR3 length: 14 amino acids. DNA of the CDR3: TGTGCCAGCAGTCCGGGACAGAGCACAGATACGCAGTATTTT. This encodes CASSPGQSTDTQYF.

The rearrangement uses TRBV11-2 and TRBJ1-1; 9 bases agree with TRBD1. CDR1 and CDR2 (germline): SGHAT, FQNNGV. V gave up 2 bases and J gave up 5 bases; unmatched junction bases: 3. This CDR3 has 14 residues. CDR3 coding DNA: TGTGCCAGCAGCTTAAACAGGGGGCTTACTGAAGCTTTCTTT. As protein: CASSLNRGLTEAFF.

The chain carries TRBV6-5 and TRBJ1-5, with D tentatively TRBD1 (5 bases). The V gene lost 5 bases and the J gene lost 6 bases, with 17 bases spanning the gap. This CDR3 region has 15 residues. Germline V gene lookup returns CDR1 MNHEY and CDR2 SVGAGI. The CDR3, as DNA: TGTGCCAGCAGTCCCACACCTGGGACGATTCAGCCCCAGCATTTT. Translated: CASSPTPGTIQPQHF.

The gene calls are TRBV11-3 and TRBJ2-7; D remains unclear. V lost 5 bases to trimming and J lost 0 bases, with 11 bases between them. Germline V gives CDR1 SGHNT, CDR2 YENEEA. This CDR3 comprises 14 residues. As DNA, the CDR3 is TGTGCCAGCAGCCTCAGGTCAAGCTCCTACGAGCAGTACTTC. Amino acid sequence: CASSLRSSSYEQYF.

CDR3 in DNA: TGTGCCAGTAGTATACAGGTCAATCAGCCCCAGCATTTT. Translating it yields CASSIQVNQPQHF. The chain links TRBV19 to TRBJ1-5; D call uncertain. Germline values: CDR1 LNHDA, CDR2 SQIVND (reference sequence). V was trimmed by 2 bases and J by 3 bases, leaving 5 bases between them. This CDR3 is 13 amino acids long.

This chain joins TRBV6-5 and TRBJ1-2; D is unclear. The CDR3 sequence is 13 residues long. CDR1 and CDR2 (germline): MNHEY, SVGAGI. V lost 8 bases to trimming and J lost 6 bases, with 16 bases between them. CDR3 amino acids: CASRTNGGDGYTF. In nucleotides, the CDR3 is TGTGCCAGCCGGACGAATGGCGGGGATGGCTACACCTTC.

V gene TRBV29-1 combines with J gene TRBJ2-7; TRBD2 might be the D (6 bases). Germline assignment: CDR1 SQVTM and CDR2 ANQGSEA. The length of the CDR3 is 16 residues. Trimming removed 4 bases at V and 1 base at J, with 20 bases between. The CDR3 DNA follows: TGCAGCGTTGCGTCTTTATATGGGGGGTCATCCTACGAGCAGTACTTC. Amino acid sequence: CSVASLYGGSSYEQYF.

The CDR3 region is CASSWRGTRYEQYF. CDR3 nucleotide sequence: TGTGCCAGCAGTTGGCGGGGCACCCGCTACGAGCAGTACTTC. The chain couples TRBV6-2 or TRBV6-3 to TRBJ2-7, with D perhaps matching TRBD2 (6 bases). Germline V gene data show CDR1 as MNHEY and CDR2 as SVGEGT. This CDR3 spans 14 amino acids. Trimming pared 4 bases from V and 3 bases from J, leaving 13 bases between.

The V and J genes are TRBV6-5 and TRBJ2-3, with a weak D call TRBD2 (6 bases). The V gene lost 3 bases and the J gene lost 0 bases, with 10 bases spanning the gap. The CDR3 consists of 15 residues. Germline V gene lookup returns CDR1 MNHEY and CDR2 SVGAGI. CDR3 sequence (DNA): TGTGCCAGCAGTTATGGGACTTATAGCACAGATACGCAGTATTTT. As protein: CASSYGTYSTDTQYF.

This clone was seen ten or more times. This rearrangement joins TRBV4-1 to TRBJ1-6, with a tentative D call TRBD1 (5 bases). This CDR3 region has 15 residues. The V gene lost 2 bases and the J gene lost 5 bases, with 10 bases spanning the gap. Germline CDR1 MGHRA, CDR2 YSYEKL. The CDR3 is CASSQSGTNNSPLHF. The CDR3 nucleotides read TGCGCCAGCAGCCAATCCGGGACCAATAATTCACCCCTCCACTTT.

The CDR3 DNA follows: TGTGCCAGCAGGAAAACGGGATTTACCTACGAGCAGTACTTC. It translates to CASRKTGFTYEQYF. The gene calls are TRBV27 and TRBJ2-7, with a tentative D call TRBD2 (5 bases). V lost 6 bases and J lost 2, with 14 bases in between. Looked up from germline, CDR1 is MNHEY and CDR2 is SMNVEV (reference sequence). The CDR3 has 14 amino acids.

The chain is built from TRBV20-1 and TRBJ1-5, with D uncertain. Trimming cost V 3 bases and J 1 base, with 7 bases left between them. Per the germline V gene, CDR1 is DFQATT and CDR2 is SNEGSKA (reference sequence). The CDR3 has 13 residues. The CDR3 spells CSASSGSNQPQHF. The CDR3, as DNA: TGCAGTGCTAGTTCGGGAAGCAATCAGCCCCAGCATTTT.

The V gene is TRBV3-1 (or the pseudogene TRBV3-2), the J gene TRBJ2-3; 10 bases are shared with TRBD2. The V gene's germline CDR1 is LGHDT and CDR2 YNNKEL (reference sequence). The CDR3 length is 16 residues. The trim removed 3 bases at V and 2 bases at J, leaving 5 bases unmatched. The CDR3: CASSHGLADNTDTQYF. In DNA form, the CDR3 reads TGTGCCAGCAGCCATGGACTAGCGGATAACACAGATACGCAGTATTTT.

The chain joins TRBV4-1 to TRBJ2-1, with D maybe TRBD2 (6 bases). CDR3 size: 17 residues. V was pared by 0 bases and J by 2 bases, with 14 bases between. The germline gives CDR1 MGHRA, CDR2 YSYEKL. The CDR3 DNA reads as TGCGCCAGCAGCCAAGATAGATACGGGAGTCCCTACAATGAGCAGTTCTTC. Residues: CASSQDRYGSPYNEQFF.

The J gene is TRBJ2-3, the V gene TRBV7-6; D not certain. The CDR3 totals 16 residues. CDR1 is SGHVS, CDR2 FNYEAQ, per germline. V lost 1 base, J lost 0 bases, and 11 bases lay in between. CDR3 nucleotide sequence: TGTGCCAGCAGCTTAGAAGCTGCTGTTAGCACAGATACGCAGTATTTT. This encodes CASSLEAAVSTDTQYF.

The chain recombines TRBV28 with TRBJ1-1, with D possibly being TRBD1 (5 bases). V was trimmed by 3 bases and J by 7 bases, leaving 12 bases between them. The CDR3 is 13 residues long. CDR1 MDHEN and CDR2 SYDVKM come from the germline V gene. Here the CDR3 DNA reads TGTGCCAGCAGTTTCGGCGGGGGTAGTGAAGCTTTCTTT. Protein sequence: CASSFGGGSEAFF.

This chain links TRBV7-3 with TRBJ1-2; D not certain. Germline V CDR1 and CDR2: SGHTA, FQGTGA. This CDR3 has 15 amino acids. V was clipped by 1 base and J by 8 bases, with 17 bases between them. CDR3 sequence: CASSLISWTISGYTF. CDR3 DNA sequence: TGTGCCAGCAGCTTAATATCTTGGACCATCAGCGGCTACACCTTC. The entire variable domain, with the rest obtained from reference TRBV7-3 and TRBJ1-2, is as follows: GAGVSQTPSNKVTEKGKYVELRCDPISGHTALYWYRQSLGQGPEFLIYFQGTGAADDSGLPNDRFFAVRPEGSVSTLKIQRTERGDSAVYLCASSLISWTISGYTFGSGTRLTVV.

The chain recombines TRBV5-6 with TRBJ1-5; D gene unclear. The V gene lost 7 bases and the J gene lost 1 base, with 12 bases spanning the gap. This CDR3 is 14 amino acids long. Germline CDR1 and CDR2: SGHDT and YYEEEE. The CDR3 here is CASRLGVSNQPQHF. The CDR3 DNA sequence: TGTGCCAGCCGCCTTGGGGTGAGCAATCAGCCCCAGCATTTT.

The chain links TRBV28 to TRBJ2-4, with D possibly matching TRBD2 (6 bases). CDR3 size: 18 residues. V lost 6 bases and J lost 0, with 21 bases in between. Per germline, CDR1 MDHEN and CDR2 SYDVKM. The CDR3 sequence is CASSPKSARTIAKNIQYF. The CDR3 region has the DNA TGTGCCAGCAGCCCCAAATCGGCGCGGACTATAGCCAAAAACATTCAGTACTTC.

The chain is built from TRBV4-3 and TRBJ1-5; D possibly corresponds to TRBD1 (5 bases). Between the trimmed V and J ends, which lost 0 bases and 7 bases, there was a span of 10 bases. Germline assignment: CDR1 LGHNA and CDR2 YSLEER. The CDR3 length is 14 residues. The CDR3 coding sequence is TGCGCCAGCAGCCAAGACAGGGCGGGGCAGCCCCAGCATTTT. Translating gives CASSQDRAGQPQHF.

In DNA form, the CDR3 reads TGTGCCAGCAGCCCAGACAGGGAGGATGGCTACACCTTC. Its protein product is CASSPDREDGYTF. The V gene is TRBV7-2, the J gene TRBJ1-2, with 7 bases identical to TRBD1. Germline V lookup: CDR1 SGHTA, CDR2 FQGNSA. With 5 bases clipped from V and 6 bases from J, the junction kept 6 bases outside the gene matches. The CDR3 has 13 residues.